This section outlines one T cell receptor beta chain sequence together with its context. These data come from a study of blood T cell repertoires in COVID-19. As for the study in general: Spain, Italy and the United States supplied samples that represented acute and convalescent COVID-19. From T cells, B-cell-depleted T cells, or PBMCs came the material, which was cDNA or gDNA.

Assay used: immunoSEQ multiplex PCR; TCRdb lists only in-frame clones, some missing. The sample shows 310,000 or so clones, around 90% of them seen only once. The clonotype was recovered from a woman in her 50s who had recovered from COVID-19. The source material was peripheral blood.

CDR3 amino acids: CASSPGQGHSPLHF. The DNA of the CDR3 is TGTGCCAGCAGCCCGGGACAGGGCCATTCACCCCTCCACTTT. The V call is TRBV6-6, the J call TRBJ1-6; 9 nucleotides agree with TRBD1. The CDR3 runs 14 residues. The germline gives CDR1 MNHNY, CDR2 SVGAGI (reference sequence). The junction had 5 bases not matched to a gene; V was cut back by 6 bases and J by 8 bases.